This T cell receptor (beta chain) was sequenced for a study of T cells in Graves' hyperthyroidism and ophthalmopathy. Study-wide points: Expanded thyroid clonotypes (above 0.001) were mostly also found in blood.

Researchers took RNA transcripts and amplified the TCR beta CDR3 regions from them. The HTBI primer set drove a first-round RT-PCR of the TCR CDR3. One entry per CDR3 protein, called by TCRdb with MiXCR from the multiplex PCR reads. The sample consists of roughly 570,000 distinct CDR3 sequences, around 45% of them appearing once. In regard to this clonotype: What it recognizes is unknown. A junction boundary mismatches the germline segment, possibly from a read error.

Looked up from germline, CDR1 is KGHDR and CDR2 is SFDVKD. The CDR3 length is 14 residues. V and J are TRBV24-1 and TRBJ2-7, with D tentatively TRBD2 (6 bases). Sequencing was performed on peripheral blood or thyroid tissue (not recorded which). This TCR was recovered from an adult woman with Graves' disease, either hyperthyroidism or ophthalmopathy (not recorded which). The CDR3 DNA reads TGTGCCACCAGTGCTAGGCGGGACTCCTACGAGCAGCACTTC. Translating gives CATSARRDSYEQHF.